This TCR beta chain was observed in a study of human T cells and chemical hapten exposure. The CDR3 is 14 residues long. With 3 bases removed from V and 6 bases from J, the gap between germline ends came to 14 bases. TCRdb itself ran the RACE reads through MiXCR, one entry per CDR3 protein. The sample contains tens of thousands of distinct CDR3 sequences, 9.5% to 12% of which appear only once. Time point noted: patch test 2, 6 weeks after DPC sensitization. Treatment noted: therapeutic diphenylcyclopropenone sensitization with weekly scalp DPC. Investigators collected blood before applying each patch test.

This chain joins TRBV12-3 or TRBV12-4 and TRBJ1-2, with TRBD1 as a possible D gene (5 bases). The input for sequencing was whole blood, taken in connection with sensitization to the hapten diphenylcyclopropenone (DPC). The clonotype comes from a man aged 40-50 years with alopecia areata. Some clones in this sample may be carry-over from other donors' samples. CDR3 nucleotides: TGTGCCAGCAGTTTTCGGGGGATAAGGGATGGCTACACCTTC. Translated, it gives CASSFRGIRDGYTF.